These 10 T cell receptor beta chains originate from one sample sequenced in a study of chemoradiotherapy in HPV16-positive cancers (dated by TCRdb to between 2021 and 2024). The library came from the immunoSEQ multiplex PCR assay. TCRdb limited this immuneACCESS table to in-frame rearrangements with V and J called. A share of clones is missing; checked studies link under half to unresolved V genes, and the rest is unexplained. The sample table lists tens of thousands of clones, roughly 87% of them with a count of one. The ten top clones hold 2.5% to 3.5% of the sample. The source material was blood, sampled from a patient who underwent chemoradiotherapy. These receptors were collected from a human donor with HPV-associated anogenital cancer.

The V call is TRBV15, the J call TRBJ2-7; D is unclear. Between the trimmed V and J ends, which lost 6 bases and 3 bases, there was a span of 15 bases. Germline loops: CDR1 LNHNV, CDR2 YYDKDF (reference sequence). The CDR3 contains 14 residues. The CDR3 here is CATSRSPGFYEQYF. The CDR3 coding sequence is TGTGCCACCAGTCGCTCACCGGGTTTCTACGAGCAGTACTTC.

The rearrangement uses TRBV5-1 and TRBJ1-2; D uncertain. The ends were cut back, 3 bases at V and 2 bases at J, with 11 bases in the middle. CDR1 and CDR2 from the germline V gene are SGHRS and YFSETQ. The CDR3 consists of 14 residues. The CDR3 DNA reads TGCGCCAGCAGCTGGGGATCAGGAAACTATGGCTACACCTTC. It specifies CASSWGSGNYGYTF.

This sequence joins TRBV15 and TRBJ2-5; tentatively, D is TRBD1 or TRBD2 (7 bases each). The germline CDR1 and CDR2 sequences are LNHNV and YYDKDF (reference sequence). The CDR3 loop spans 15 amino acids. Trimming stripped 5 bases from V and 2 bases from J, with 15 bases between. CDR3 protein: CATSSRRGGQETQYF. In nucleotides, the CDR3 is TGTGCCACCAGCTCTCGCAGGGGGGGGCAAGAGACCCAGTACTTC.

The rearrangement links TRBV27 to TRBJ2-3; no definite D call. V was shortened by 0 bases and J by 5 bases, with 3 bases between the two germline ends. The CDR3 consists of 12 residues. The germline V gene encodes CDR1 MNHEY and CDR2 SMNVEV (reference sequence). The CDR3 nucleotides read TGTGCCAGCAGTTTATCGAAAGATACGCAGTATTTT. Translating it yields CASSLSKDTQYF.

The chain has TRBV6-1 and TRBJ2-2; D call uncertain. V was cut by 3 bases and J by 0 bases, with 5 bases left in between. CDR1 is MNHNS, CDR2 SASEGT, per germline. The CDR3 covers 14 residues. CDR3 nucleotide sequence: TGTGCCAGCAGTGAGGCTCCGAACACCGGGGAGCTGTTTTTT. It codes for CASSEAPNTGELFF.

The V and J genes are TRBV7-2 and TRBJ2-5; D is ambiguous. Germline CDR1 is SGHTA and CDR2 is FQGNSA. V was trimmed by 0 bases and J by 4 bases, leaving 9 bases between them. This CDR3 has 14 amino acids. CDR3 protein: CASSLAWGSETQYF. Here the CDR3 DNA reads TGTGCCAGCAGCTTAGCGTGGGGTTCAGAGACCCAGTACTTC.

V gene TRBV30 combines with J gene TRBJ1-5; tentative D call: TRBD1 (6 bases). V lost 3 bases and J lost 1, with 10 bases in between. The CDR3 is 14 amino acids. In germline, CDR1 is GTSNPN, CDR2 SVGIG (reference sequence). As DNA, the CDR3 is TGTGCCTGGAGCCTCAGGGGCAGCAATCAGCCCCAGCATTTT. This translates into CAWSLRGSNQPQHF.

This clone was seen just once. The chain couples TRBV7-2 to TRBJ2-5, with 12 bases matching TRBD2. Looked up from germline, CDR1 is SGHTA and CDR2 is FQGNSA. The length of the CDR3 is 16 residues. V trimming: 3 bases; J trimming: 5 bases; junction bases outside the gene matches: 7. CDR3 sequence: CASSFSTSGGVETQYF. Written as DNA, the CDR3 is TGTGCCAGCAGCTTTTCGACTAGCGGGGGAGTGGAGACCCAGTACTTC. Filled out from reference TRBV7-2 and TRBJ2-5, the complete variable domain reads GAGVSQSPSNKVTEKGKDVELRCDPISGHTALYWYRQSLGQGLEFLIYFQGNSAPDKSGLPSDRFSAERTGGSVSTLTIQRTQQEDSAVYLCASSFSTSGGVETQYFGPGTRLLVL.

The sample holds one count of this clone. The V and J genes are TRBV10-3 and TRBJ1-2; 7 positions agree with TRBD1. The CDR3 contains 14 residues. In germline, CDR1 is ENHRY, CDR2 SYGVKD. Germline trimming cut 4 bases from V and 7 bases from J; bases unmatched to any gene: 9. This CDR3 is CAISGIGQAAGYTF. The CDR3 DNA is TGTGCCATCAGTGGGATTGGACAGGCGGCTGGCTACACCTTC.

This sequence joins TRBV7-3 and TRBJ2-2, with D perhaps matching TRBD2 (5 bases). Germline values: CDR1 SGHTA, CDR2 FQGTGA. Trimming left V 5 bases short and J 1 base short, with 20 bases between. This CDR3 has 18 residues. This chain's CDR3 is CASSRTLIARGNTGELFF. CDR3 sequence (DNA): TGTGCCAGCAGCAGGACTTTAATAGCACGGGGGAACACCGGGGAGCTGTTTTTT.